This T cell receptor (beta chain) is from a study of T-cell reconstitution after alpha-beta-depleted transplantation in children. Study observations and caveats: Where alpha-beta T cells came from about two months after transplant was reportedly several hundred expanded graft clones. The study traced high day-60 TCRbeta diversity in some patients to surviving recipient T cells and thymic progenitors. At one year after transplant, newly produced T cells mostly accounted for T-cell counts and diversity.

J gave up 2 bases and V 4 bases, and 8 bases lay outside the gene matches. CDR1 and CDR2 from the germline V gene are SGHRS and YFSETQ. The CDR3 spans 16 residues. In its sample, this clonotype was seen a few times. Its antigen remains unknown. Unique molecular identifiers were used in preparing the TCRbeta library. TCRdb ran MiXCR on the PCR reads and lists one entry per CDR3 protein. The table includes 550,000 to 800,000 distinct CDR3 sequences, 13% detected once. V and J are TRBV5-1 and TRBJ2-1; 8 bases line up with TRBD1. This clonotype was sampled from a girl aged 2 to 9 with congenital amegakaryocytic thrombocytopenia, due to receive a stem cell transplant. The sequencing here drew on PBMCs, taken before TCRalphabeta/CD19-depleted stem cell transplant. CDR3 sequence reads: CASSPDREQAYNEQFF. Written as DNA, the CDR3 is TGCGCCAGCAGCCCGGACAGGGAACAGGCCTACAATGAGCAGTTCTTC. The variable domain in full, with the rest retrieved from reference TRBV5-1 and TRBJ2-1, is KAGVTQTPRYLIKTRGQQVTLSCSPISGHRSVSWYQQTPGQGLQFLFEYFSETQRNKGNFPGRFSGRQFSNSRSEMNVSTLELGDSALYLCASSPDREQAYNEQFFGPGTRLTVL.